One sample yielded the 26 T cell receptor beta chains listed below, sequenced in a study of blood T cell repertoires in COVID-19. Profiled with immunoSEQ multiplex PCR; TCRdb holds only in-frame clones, not every one. This table holds 280,000 or so clones, roughly 91% found once. Sequences were obtained from PBMCs or T cells enriched from blood (not recorded which). The receptors come from a woman in her fifties or sixties who had been exposed to COVID-19.

This chain joins TRBV6-5 and TRBJ2-7, with TRBD1 matching 8 bases. J gave up 4 bases and V 2 bases, and 4 bases lay outside the gene matches. The length of the CDR3 is 14 residues. Germline V lookup: CDR1 MNHEY, CDR2 SVGAGI. CDR3 bases: TGTGCCAGCAGTTACGCCAGACAGGGGTACGAGCAGTACTTC. Its protein product is CASSYARQGYEQYF.

This chain uses TRBV5-1 with TRBJ1-6; 7 bases match TRBD1. Germline lookup yields CDR1 SGHRS and CDR2 YFSETQ. The CDR3 runs 16 residues. V dropped 4 bases and J dropped 5; count of bases not matched to a gene: 9. CDR3 sequence (DNA): TGCGCCAGCAGCCACGGAGCAGGACAGGATAATTCACCCCTCCACTTT. Translation gives CASSHGAGQDNSPLHF.

This clone is a singleton in its sample. The rearrangement uses TRBV5-1 and TRBJ1-1, with 7 nucleotides matching TRBD1. The CDR3 sequence is 16 residues long. V trimming: 5 bases; J trimming: 1 base; junction bases outside the gene matches: 11. The germline V gene has CDR1 SGHRS and CDR2 YFSETQ. The CDR3 is CASSKVGGEPNTEAFF. The CDR3 DNA follows: TGCGCCAGCAGTAAGGTAGGGGGCGAGCCGAACACTGAAGCTTTCTTT.

The chain has TRBV9 and TRBJ2-2; D not resolved. Between the trimmed V and J ends, which lost 3 bases and 1 base, there was a span of 10 bases. The CDR3 spans 15 residues. Per the germline V gene, CDR1 is SGDLS and CDR2 is YYNGEE. Here the CDR3 DNA reads TGTGCCAGCAGCGCCCGGTCCCTGAACACCGGGGAGCTGTTTTTT. This encodes CASSARSLNTGELFF.

This rearrangement joins TRBV18 to TRBJ1-2, with 7 bases identical to TRBD1. Germline lookup yields CDR1 KGHSH and CDR2 LQKENI. The CDR3 runs 17 residues. V lost 6 bases and J lost 7; bases outside the gene matches: 20. CDR3 in amino acids: CASSRQDRTGLSSGYTF. As DNA, the CDR3 is TGTGCCAGCTCTCGACAGGACCGGACAGGTTTGTCATCTGGCTACACCTTC.

The V gene is TRBV11-2, the J gene TRBJ2-3, with 10 bases aligning to TRBD1. V lost 1 base to trimming and J lost 1 base; unmatched junction nucleotides: 5. Germline V gene sequence: CDR1 SGHAT, CDR2 FQNNGV. The CDR3 is made up of 17 amino acids. The CDR3 region has the DNA TGTGCCAGCAGCTTAGCCCCCGGGACAGGGGGCACAGATACGCAGTATTTT. Translated, it gives CASSLAPGTGGTDTQYF.

The V and J genes are TRBV4-1 and TRBJ1-1, with D possibly matching TRBD1 (6 bases). The CDR3 has 14 residues. Trimming removed 2 bases at V and 4 bases at J, with 11 bases between. In germline, CDR1 is MGHRA, CDR2 YSYEKL. CDR3 sequence: CASSQQDSLTEAFF. As DNA, the CDR3 is TGCGCCAGCAGCCAACAGGACAGTCTCACTGAAGCTTTCTTT.

The rearrangement links TRBV5-4 to TRBJ2-2, with D tentatively TRBD2 (5 bases). V lost 0 bases, J lost 6 bases, and 21 bases lay in between. Germline assignment: CDR1 SGHNT and CDR2 YYREEE (reference sequence). This CDR3 region has 18 residues. The DNA for the CDR3 is TGTGCCAGCAGCTTGGTGGGTTCAAGCCCGGGAAAGGCCGGGGAGCTGTTTTTT. Its translation is CASSLVGSSPGKAGELFF.

The genes are TRBV11-1 and TRBJ1-2, with D possibly being TRBD1 (5 bases). V shed 4 bases and J shed 9 bases, with 9 bases lying between them. This CDR3 has 11 residues. The V gene's germline CDR1 is SGHAT and CDR2 FQDESV (reference sequence). The CDR3 nucleotides read TGTGCCAGCAGCTCACAGGATAGCTACACCTTC. This encodes CASSSQDSYTF.

The chain links TRBV10-3 to TRBJ2-5; 8 bases are shared with TRBD2. CDR1 is ENHRY, CDR2 SYGVKD, per germline. V gave up 3 bases and J gave up 2 bases; unmatched junction bases: 5. The CDR3 contains 15 residues. The chain's CDR3 is CAISDAGGVQETQYF. The CDR3 DNA reads TGTGCCATCAGTGACGCGGGGGGCGTTCAAGAGACCCAGTACTTC.

This chain uses TRBV18 with TRBJ1-3; D not resolved. Germline V lookup: CDR1 KGHSH, CDR2 LQKENI. V shed 4 bases and J shed 1 base, with 14 bases lying between them. The CDR3 is 16 amino acids. This CDR3 reads CASSRMGLGSGNTIYF. The DNA of the CDR3 is TGTGCCAGCTCACGAATGGGTCTCGGGTCTGGAAACACCATATATTTT.

The chain is built from TRBV6-5 and TRBJ2-1; 12 positions agree with TRBD2. V trimming: 7 bases; J trimming: 8 bases; junction bases outside the gene matches: 9. The CDR3 covers 15 residues. The germline gives CDR1 MNHEY, CDR2 SVGAGI. CDR3 sequence reads: CASNQRLAGEDEQFF. DNA for the CDR3: TGTGCCAGCAACCAGAGACTAGCGGGGGAGGATGAGCAGTTCTTC.

The V gene is TRBV6-2 or TRBV6-3, the J gene TRBJ2-7; D is possibly TRBD2 (5 bases). This CDR3 contains 15 residues. CDR1 is MNHEY, CDR2 SVGEGT, per germline. The V and J ends lost 6 bases and 2 bases respectively, with 17 bases between them. The CDR3 sequence: CASSRAGKGAYEQYF. In DNA form, the CDR3 reads TGTGCCAGCAGCCGCGCGGGTAAAGGAGCCTACGAGCAGTACTTC.

The chain uses TRBV3-1 (or the pseudogene TRBV3-2) and TRBJ1-3; TRBD1 is a possible D gene (6 bases). V lost 2 bases, J lost 2 bases, and 16 bases lay in between. Germline V gives CDR1 LGHDT, CDR2 YNNKEL (reference sequence). The CDR3 totals 17 residues. The CDR3 region has the DNA TGTGCCAGCAGCCAATTAGCGGGGGCGGCGGCTGGAAACACCATATATTTT. This codes for CASSQLAGAAAGNTIYF.

The chain employs TRBV5-1 and TRBJ2-1, with 10 positions matching TRBD1. In germline, CDR1 is SGHRS, CDR2 YFSETQ. The V segment lost 3 bases and the J segment 6 bases; nucleotides outside the gene matches: 6. This CDR3 contains 15 residues. CDR3 loop: CASSWRQGASNEQFF. CDR3 nucleotides: TGCGCCAGCAGCTGGCGACAGGGGGCTTCCAATGAGCAGTTCTTC.

This clone was counted only a few times. The chain recombines TRBV5-1 with TRBJ2-1; 8 positions agree with TRBD1. The V gene's germline CDR1 is SGHRS and CDR2 YFSETQ. With V trimmed by 3 bases and J by 6 bases, 11 bases remained unmatched. This CDR3 contains 16 residues. In nucleotides, the CDR3 is TGCGCCAGCAGCTGGGACCCGGGACAGGTGACCAATGAGCAGTTCTTC. The encoded protein is CASSWDPGQVTNEQFF.

V gene TRBV7-9 combines with J gene TRBJ1-6, with 7 nucleotides matching TRBD1. From germline, CDR1 is SEHNR and CDR2 FQNEAQ (reference sequence). The CDR3 is 16 amino acids. The V segment lost 8 bases and the J segment 0 bases; nucleotides outside the gene matches: 7. The CDR3 sequence: CASEHTGVSYNSPLHF. The CDR3 region has the DNA TGTGCCAGCGAACATACAGGGGTCTCCTATAATTCACCCCTCCACTTT.

This clone came up once. V and J are TRBV3-1 (or the pseudogene TRBV3-2) and TRBJ2-1; TRBD2 agrees at 11 bases. This CDR3 comprises 15 residues. Per germline, CDR1 LGHDT and CDR2 YNNKEL (reference sequence). The V and J ends lost 1 base and 6 bases, in that order; junction bases with no gene match: 2. The CDR3 DNA sequence: TGTGCCAGCAGCCAAGGGCTAGCGGGGGGCAATGAGCAGTTCTTC. It translates to CASSQGLAGGNEQFF.

This sequence joins TRBV6-1 and TRBJ1-2, with TRBD1 matching 10 bases. CDR1 MNHNS and CDR2 SASEGT come from the germline V gene. Losses at the gene ends were 3 bases for V and 7 bases for J; bases not matched to a gene: 8. This CDR3 has 15 amino acids. The DNA of the CDR3 is TGTGCCAGCAGTGAGAACCCGGGACAGGGGTTTGGCTACACCTTC. This sequence encodes CASSENPGQGFGYTF.

CDR3 region: CASSLTGDNSPLHF. The CDR3 coding sequence is TGTGCCAGCAGCTTGACAGGGGATAATTCACCCCTCCACTTT. The chain employs TRBV7-9 and TRBJ1-6, with 8 bases lining up with TRBD1. Germline CDR1 is SEHNR and CDR2 is FQNEAQ (reference sequence). The CDR3 is made up of 14 amino acids. V was clipped by 3 bases and J by 5 bases; unmatched bases: 0.

This clone appeared a single time. The genes are TRBV2 and TRBJ1-4; 12 bases align to TRBD1. With V trimmed by 4 bases and J by 1 base, 10 bases remained unmatched. Germline CDR1 and CDR2: SNHLY and FYNNEI. This CDR3 comprises 19 residues. The CDR3 reads CASSGGRDRGLGTNEKLFF. As DNA, the CDR3 is TGTGCCAGCAGTGGCGGTCGGGACAGGGGGCTCGGAACTAATGAAAAACTGTTTTTT.

Here the CDR3 DNA reads TGTGCCAGCTCACCAGGGACAGGGGCCACCGGGGAGCTGTTTTTT. This codes for CASSPGTGATGELFF. The chain carries TRBV18 and TRBJ2-2, with 10 bases fitting TRBD1. The V gene's germline CDR1 is KGHSH and CDR2 LQKENI. The CDR3 loop spans 15 amino acids. V shed 2 bases and J 4 bases; nucleotides not matched to a gene: 1.

The V and J genes are TRBV7-9 and TRBJ1-6; TRBD1 matches at 7 bases. Trimming cost V 4 bases and J 7 bases; bases outside gene matches: 7. There are 15 residues in the CDR3. CDR1 is SEHNR and CDR2 is FQNEAQ in the germline V gene (reference sequence). Here the CDR3 DNA reads TGTGCCAGCAGCTCCCTGACAGGGATAAATTCACCCCTCCACTTT. This codes for CASSSLTGINSPLHF.

The chain has TRBV3-1 (or the pseudogene TRBV3-2) and TRBJ1-1, with D perhaps TRBD1 (6 bases). The ends were cut back, 4 bases at V and 2 bases at J, with 14 bases in the middle. The CDR3 has 15 residues. CDR1 LGHDT and CDR2 YNNKEL come from the germline V gene (reference sequence). Written as DNA, the CDR3 is TGTGCCAGCAGCCGTCACAGGGATCCCAACACTGAAGCTTTCTTT. Translation gives CASSRHRDPNTEAFF.

The chain has TRBV7-2 and TRBJ2-5; perhaps TRBD2 as D (6 bases). The germline V gene has CDR1 SGHTA and CDR2 FQGNSA. This CDR3 has 15 residues. V lost 1 base, J lost 5 bases, and 14 bases lay in between. CDR3: CASSLDWGDGETQYF. In nucleotides, the CDR3 is TGTGCCAGCAGCTTAGATTGGGGGGACGGGGAGACCCAGTACTTC. Using reference TRBV7-2 and TRBJ2-5 for the parts outside the CDR3, the full variable domain is GAGVSQSPSNKVTEKGKDVELRCDPISGHTALYWYRQSLGQGLEFLIYFQGNSAPDKSGLPSDRFSAERTGGSVSTLTIQRTQQEDSAVYLCASSLDWGDGETQYFGPGTRLLVL.

V gene TRBV5-6 combines with J gene TRBJ1-2; D might be TRBD1 (5 bases). V dropped 4 bases and J dropped 6 bases, with 25 bases sitting between them. The CDR3 is made up of 17 amino acids. CDR1 and CDR2 (germline): SGHDT, YYEEEE. CDR3 sequence reads: CASSLGSGTSQRDGYTF. DNA of the CDR3: TGTGCCAGCAGCCTAGGTTCAGGGACTTCTCAGAGGGATGGCTACACCTTC.